This T cell receptor beta chain originates from a study of blood T cell repertoires in COVID-19. Original processing notes: Nucleated cell number was recorded as an estimate derived from reference gene primer amplification. The method was immunoSEQ multiplex PCR; TCRdb's version includes in-frame clones alone and lacks a portion of them. V and J calls and clone size come straight from that table; D and trimming were deduced from the DNA. The sample has roughly 250,000 clones, over 90% seen once; the top ten hold 0.8% to 0.95%. V was pared by 6 bases and J by 2 bases, with 10 bases between. The length of the CDR3 is 13 residues. The germline V gene encodes CDR1 SGHAT and CDR2 FQNNGV.

Sequenced material: peripheral blood. The chain employs TRBV11-2 and TRBJ2-5, with a tentative D call TRBD1 (6 bases). The source of this sequence is a young man with COVID-19, enrolled during active disease. CDR3 in amino acids: CASRSTGQETQYF. CDR3 nucleotides: TGTGCCAGCAGGTCGACAGGTCAAGAGACCCAGTACTTC.